The clone carrying this TCR beta chain was counted once. RNA transcripts were the template for amplifying TCR beta CDR3 regions. Researchers ran a first-round RT-PCR on the TCR CDR3 using the HTBI primer set. TCRdb used MiXCR to reprocess the multiplex PCR reads, holding one entry per CDR3 protein. Of 500,000 to 800,000 distinct CDR3 sequences listed, about 14% were seen once; the top ten hold roughly an eighth. This entry belongs to a study of T cells in Graves' hyperthyroidism and ophthalmopathy. The study based diagnoses on clinical symptoms, serum thyroxine and TRAb, thyroid ultrasound and orbital computed tomography. Fresh peripheral blood, around 10 ml of it, supplied the PBMCs. This TCR came from a woman aged 50 to 65 with Graves' ophthalmopathy. Sequencing was performed on blood.

CDR3 nucleotide sequence: TGTGCCAGCAGCCCCCCGGGACAGGGTTACAAGCAGTACTTC. Translated, it gives CASSPPGQGYKQYF. This sequence joins TRBV7-2 and TRBJ2-7; 9 nucleotides agree with TRBD1. Looked up from germline, CDR1 is SGHTA and CDR2 is FQGNSA. Trimming took 5 bases from V and 8 from J; bases not matched to a gene: 10. There are 14 residues in the CDR3.